The 22 T cell receptor beta chains presented below share a single source sample, sequenced in a study of cytomegalovirus exposure and HLA in healthy donors. The PCR employed 60 Vbeta primers together with 13 Jbeta primers. The assay was immunoSEQ multiplex PCR, and TCRdb's table has in-frame clones only and misses some. The sample holds about 110,000 clones, around 80% seen once. Sequencing was done on a sample of PBMCs. The receptors shown here come from a woman aged 18 to 35 in good health and CMV-seropositive.

V is TRBV11-3 and J is TRBJ2-1, with 14 nucleotides matching TRBD2. V was pared by 5 bases and J by 8 bases, with 8 bases of the junction left unmatched. The V gene's germline CDR1 is SGHNT and CDR2 YENEEA. This CDR3 spans 16 amino acids. CDR3 in DNA: TGTGCCAGCAGCCCCATGACTAGCGGGAGGGCCTATGAGCAGTTCTTC. It translates to CASSPMTSGRAYEQFF.

The genes are TRBV6-1 and TRBJ2-1, with 9 bases identical to TRBD2. This CDR3 is 14 amino acids long. The J segment lost 9 bases and the V segment lost 6 bases, leaving 9 bases of the junction unmatched. Germline CDR1 and CDR2: MNHNS and SASEGT. The CDR3 loop is CASSPAGGTVEQFF. For the CDR3, the DNA is TGTGCCAGCAGCCCAGCGGGAGGTACAGTTGAGCAGTTCTTC.

This clone was detected a few times. The rearrangement links TRBV27 to TRBJ2-5; D gene unclear. The J call may be incorrect, as the DNA end agrees better with TRBJ2-7. CDR1 and CDR2 (germline): MNHEY, SMNVEV (reference sequence). The CDR3 sequence is 13 residues long. CDR3 sequence (DNA): TGTGCCAGCAGTTTCCTCGGGTCCTACGAGCAGTACTTC. It translates to CASSFLGSYEQYF.

This chain links TRBV5-4 with TRBJ1-1; TRBD1 matches at 7 bases. The CDR3 totals 15 residues. J gave up 1 base and V 2 bases, and 5 bases lay outside the gene matches. Germline V gene data show CDR1 as SGHNT and CDR2 as YYREEE (reference sequence). The CDR3 nucleotides read TGTGCCAGCAGCTTATACAGGGGAACGAACACTGAAGCTTTCTTT. It codes for CASSLYRGTNTEAFF.

The chain is built from TRBV9 and TRBJ2-3; 7 nucleotides agree with TRBD1. CDR1 is SGDLS and CDR2 is YYNGEE in the germline V gene. The CDR3 totals 14 residues. V trimming: 3 bases; J trimming: 1 base; junction bases outside the gene matches: 2. The CDR3 sequence is CASSAGQGTDTQYF. The CDR3 nucleotides are TGTGCCAGCAGCGCCGGACAGGGCACAGATACGCAGTATTTT.

Only one count was recorded for this clone. The chain recombines TRBV30 with TRBJ2-2; possible D gene TRBD1, 6 bases. The CDR3 totals 15 residues. V lost 5 bases and J 7 bases, leaving 20 bases between the germline ends. Germline assignment: CDR1 GTSNPN and CDR2 SVGIG (reference sequence). The CDR3 DNA reads as TGTGCCTGGCGCAACGCCCCAGGGGTGGGCGGGGAGCTGTTTTTT. Its protein is CAWRNAPGVGGELFF.

This chain connects TRBV6-5 to TRBJ1-4; D is unresolved. The CDR3 runs to 13 residues. Looked up from germline, CDR1 is MNHEY and CDR2 is SVGAGI. Deletions cut 6 bases from V and 6 bases from J, with 11 bases between. The chain's CDR3 is CASREPGDEKLFF. CDR3 sequence (DNA): TGTGCCAGCAGAGAACCGGGAGATGAAAAACTGTTTTTT.

The chain has TRBV28 and TRBJ1-1; maybe TRBD1 (6 bases). Trimming removed 7 bases at V and 1 base at J, with 16 bases between. The CDR3 spans 15 residues. Germline V gene lookup returns CDR1 MDHEN and CDR2 SYDVKM. As DNA, the CDR3 is TGTGCCAGCACCCGGACAGTCAACGAGAACACTGAAGCTTTCTTT. Protein product: CASTRTVNENTEAFF.

The chain combines TRBV5-1 with TRBJ1-2; 7 bases align to TRBD1. Germline CDR1 SGHRS, CDR2 YFSETQ. The CDR3 has 12 residues. V was clipped by 4 bases and J by 5 bases; unmatched bases: 2. CDR3 protein: CASSPGGYGYTF. In nucleotides, the CDR3 is TGCGCCAGCAGCCCAGGGGGTTATGGCTACACCTTC.

In this sample, this clone turned up once. The J gene is TRBJ1-5, the V gene TRBV15; D gene unclear. The CDR3 contains 13 residues. CDR1 is LNHNV and CDR2 is YYDKDF in the germline V gene (reference sequence). Trimming stripped 3 bases from V and 1 base from J, with 4 bases between. The CDR3 DNA is TGTGCCACCAGCAGCTACAGCAATCAGCCCCAGCATTTT. Its translation is CATSSYSNQPQHF.

This chain joins TRBV6-5 and TRBJ1-5; TRBD1 might be the D (6 bases). Germline V lookup: CDR1 MNHEY, CDR2 SVGAGI. V was trimmed by 2 bases and J by 6 bases, leaving 8 bases between them. The CDR3 runs to 13 residues. CDR3 nucleotides: TGTGCCAGCAGTTACCGGGGGGCTCAGCCCCAGCATTTT. Protein sequence: CASSYRGAQPQHF.

In DNA form, the CDR3 reads TGTGCCTGGAGTGTTTATCAGGGGCCGAGCTCCTACAATGAGCAGTTCTTC. Translation gives CAWSVYQGPSSYNEQFF. The chain uses TRBV30 and TRBJ2-1, with a weak D call TRBD1 (6 bases). The CDR3 totals 17 residues. Germline values: CDR1 GTSNPN, CDR2 SVGIG (reference sequence). V was clipped by 0 bases and J by 0 bases, with 15 bases between them.

This chain connects TRBV4-1 to TRBJ2-3; 8 bases are a match to TRBD2. The V gene end was trimmed by 0 bases and the J gene end by 4 bases; junction bases not matched to a gene: 6. Germline V gene data show CDR1 as MGHRA and CDR2 as YSYEKL. The CDR3 runs to 16 residues. CDR3: CASSQEGTSRADTQYF. CDR3 nucleotides: TGCGCCAGCAGCCAAGAAGGGACTAGTAGGGCAGATACGCAGTATTTT.

The chain is built from TRBV5-1 and TRBJ1-2; D is perhaps TRBD1 (6 bases). Germline loops: CDR1 SGHRS, CDR2 YFSETQ. V lost 5 bases and J 0 bases, leaving 23 bases between the germline ends. The CDR3 has 18 amino acids. The CDR3 nucleotides are TGCGCCAGCAGTCGCCTGTTGCTTGGGGACATTCCTAACTATGGCTACACCTTC. Protein product: CASSRLLLGDIPNYGYTF. The full variable domain, rest sourced from reference TRBV5-1 and TRBJ1-2, is KAGVTQTPRYLIKTRGQQVTLSCSPISGHRSVSWYQQTPGQGLQFLFEYFSETQRNKGNFPGRFSGRQFSNSRSEMNVSTLELGDSALYLCASSRLLLGDIPNYGYTFGSGTRLTVV.

This clone has a single count. CDR3 nucleotide sequence: TGCGCCAGCAGAACTAGCGGGAGGAGCTATACGCAGTATTTT. It codes for CASRTSGRSYTQYF. This chain joins TRBV5-1 and TRBJ2-3; 12 bases align to TRBD2. This CDR3 has 14 residues. Germline CDR1 and CDR2: SGHRS and YFSETQ. V shed 5 bases and J 7 bases; nucleotides not matched to a gene: 5.

The chain combines TRBV5-8 with TRBJ2-1; 7 nucleotides line up with TRBD2. V lost 4 bases and J lost 0; bases outside the gene matches: 4. Germline V lookup: CDR1 SGHTS, CDR2 YDEGEE. This CDR3 has 15 amino acids. The CDR3 DNA follows: TGTGCCAGCAGCCCAGAGCGGGACTCCTACAATGAGCAGTTCTTC. It specifies CASSPERDSYNEQFF. The entire variable domain, with the rest obtained from reference TRBV5-8 and TRBJ2-1, is as follows: EAGVTQSPTHLIKTRGQQATLRCSPISGHTSVYWYQQALGLGLQFLLWYDEGEERNRGNFPPRFSGRQFPNYSSELNVNALELEDSALYLCASSPERDSYNEQFFGPGTRLTVL.

This chain links TRBV4-2 with TRBJ2-3; 12 bases are a match to TRBD2. The length of the CDR3 is 15 residues. Germline V gives CDR1 LGHNA, CDR2 YNFKEQ. After removal of 7 bases from V and 2 bases from J, the junction contained 4 bases not matched to a gene. The CDR3 region has the DNA TGTGCCAGCACCCTAGCGGGAGGGTTCACAGATACGCAGTATTTT. It codes for CASTLAGGFTDTQYF.

Regarding this clone: The CDR3 ends on some other residue instead of the conserved phenylalanine or tryptophan, so this is likely a read error. The J gene is TRBJ1-1, the V gene TRBV4-1; D is ambiguous. The CDR3 is 15 residues long. Looked up from germline, CDR1 is MGHRA and CDR2 is YSYEKL. V lost 4 bases to trimming and J lost 4 bases, with 16 bases between them. The CDR3 is CASSRAVPLTTEAFL. The CDR3 nucleotides read TGCGCCAGCAGCCGCGCGGTGCCCTTGACCACTGAAGCTTTCTTG.

The chain links TRBV9 to TRBJ2-2, with 13 bases matching TRBD2. The germline gives CDR1 SGDLS, CDR2 YYNGEE. V gave up 0 bases and J gave up 7 bases; unmatched junction bases: 3. This CDR3 is 16 amino acids long. DNA for the CDR3: TGTGCCAGCAGCGTAGGGACTAGCGGGAGTGACGGGGAGCTGTTTTTT. This translates into CASSVGTSGSDGELFF.

This chain links TRBV27 with TRBJ2-3; tentative D call: TRBD1 (6 bases). Germline CDR1 and CDR2: MNHEY and SMNVEV (reference sequence). V lost 5 bases and J lost 2, with 14 bases in between. The CDR3 runs 15 residues. As DNA, the CDR3 is TGTGCCAGCAGTAGGGACATACGCTACACAGATACGCAGTATTTT. Amino acids: CASSRDIRYTDTQYF.

This clone was found a few times. The chain has TRBV18 and TRBJ1-5; D perhaps matches TRBD1 (5 bases). Germline V gene data show CDR1 as KGHSH and CDR2 as LQKENI. V was cut by 3 bases and J by 1 base, with 13 bases left in between. The CDR3 spans 16 residues. CDR3 loop: CASSPSQAMSNQPQHF. CDR3 sequence (DNA): TGTGCCAGCTCACCTTCACAGGCGATGAGCAATCAGCCCCAGCATTTT. Drawing the rest from reference TRBV18 and TRBJ1-5, the complete variable domain is NAGVMQNPRHLVRRRGQEARLRCSPMKGHSHVYWYRQLPEEGLKFMVYLQKENIIDESGMPKERFSAEFPKEGPSILRIQQVVRGDSAAYFCASSPSQAMSNQPQHFGDGTRLSIL.

The chain links TRBV7-2 to TRBJ2-5, with 9 bases identical to TRBD1. The CDR3 is 14 residues long. V lost 5 bases, J lost 4 bases, and 5 bases stayed unmatched. CDR1 and CDR2 (germline): SGHTA, FQGNSA. This CDR3 reads CASSQKTGGETQYF. Here the CDR3 DNA reads TGTGCCAGCAGCCAAAAGACAGGGGGAGAGACCCAGTACTTC.